This TCR beta chain is drawn from a study of CD8 T cells in ankylosing spondylitis. Study outcomes and limitations: Within matched ankylosing spondylitis synovial fluid, disease-linked clones were reportedly significantly enriched. Ankylosing spondylitis blood appeared to be characterized by a TCR beta motif of roughly eight highly homologous variants. Earlier reports found some motif variants in synovial fluid and blood in reactive arthritis.

In making TCR beta libraries, quantitative 5'-RACE with molecular barcodes was used. A single record per CDR3 protein comes from TCRdb applying MiXCR to the 5' RACE reads. Of 200,000 to 300,000 distinct CDR3 sequences listed, roughly 8.6% are singletons. This clonotype was seen many times. Its antigen is unknown. This CDR3 has 14 amino acids. The V segment lost 5 bases and the J segment 2 bases; nucleotides outside the gene matches: 3. The germline gives CDR1 DFQATT, CDR2 SNEGSKA (reference sequence). What was sequenced was blood, either unsorted or a sorted T cell fraction (not recorded which). This chain uses TRBV20-1 with TRBJ2-1, with TRBD2 matching over 10 bases. This clonotype was obtained from a male donor with ankylosing spondylitis or in good health (not recorded which). Written as DNA, the CDR3 is TGCAGTGCTCCCGGGACTAGCGCCTACAATGAGCAGTTCTTC. It yields the protein CSAPGTSAYNEQFF.